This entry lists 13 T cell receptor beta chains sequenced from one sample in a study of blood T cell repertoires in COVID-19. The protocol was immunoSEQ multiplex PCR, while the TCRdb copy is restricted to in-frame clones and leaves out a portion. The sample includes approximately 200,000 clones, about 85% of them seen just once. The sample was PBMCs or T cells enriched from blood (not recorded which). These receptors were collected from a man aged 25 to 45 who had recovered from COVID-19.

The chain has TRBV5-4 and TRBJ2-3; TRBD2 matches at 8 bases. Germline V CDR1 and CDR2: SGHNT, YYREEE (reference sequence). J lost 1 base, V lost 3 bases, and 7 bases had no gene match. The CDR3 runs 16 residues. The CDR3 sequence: CASSSGGRDRTDTQYF. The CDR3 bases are TGTGCCAGCAGCTCGGGGGGGCGGGACCGCACAGATACGCAGTATTTT.

DNA of the CDR3: TGTGCCAGCAAATCACAACAGACTGCCGGGACAGGGGTCAATGAGCAGTTCTTC. Its translation: CASKSQQTAGTGVNEQFF. V gene TRBV28 combines with J gene TRBJ2-1; the match to TRBD1 covers 10 bases. CDR3 length equals 18 residues. Germline V gives CDR1 MDHEN, CDR2 SYDVKM. V lost 7 bases, J lost 6 bases, and 18 bases stayed unmatched.

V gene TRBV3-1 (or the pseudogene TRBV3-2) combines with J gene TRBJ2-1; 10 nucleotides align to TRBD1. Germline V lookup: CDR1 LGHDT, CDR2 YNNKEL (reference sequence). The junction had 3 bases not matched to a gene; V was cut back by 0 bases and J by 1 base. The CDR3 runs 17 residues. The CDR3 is CASSQDRGQGSYNEQFF. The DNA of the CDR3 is TGTGCCAGCAGCCAAGATAGGGGACAGGGGTCCTACAATGAGCAGTTCTTC.

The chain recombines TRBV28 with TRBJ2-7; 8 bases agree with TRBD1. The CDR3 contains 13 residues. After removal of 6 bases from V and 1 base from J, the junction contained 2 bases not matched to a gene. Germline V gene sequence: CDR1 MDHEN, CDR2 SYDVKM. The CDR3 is CASRGTGSYEQYF. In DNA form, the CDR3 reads TGTGCCAGCAGAGGGACAGGATCCTACGAGCAGTACTTC.

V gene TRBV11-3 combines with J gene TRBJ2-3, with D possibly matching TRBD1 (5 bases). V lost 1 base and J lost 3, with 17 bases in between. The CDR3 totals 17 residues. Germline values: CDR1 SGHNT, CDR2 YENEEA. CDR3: CASSLGWSGRNTDTQYF. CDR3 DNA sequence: TGTGCCAGCAGCTTAGGGTGGTCAGGGCGTAATACAGATACGCAGTATTTT.

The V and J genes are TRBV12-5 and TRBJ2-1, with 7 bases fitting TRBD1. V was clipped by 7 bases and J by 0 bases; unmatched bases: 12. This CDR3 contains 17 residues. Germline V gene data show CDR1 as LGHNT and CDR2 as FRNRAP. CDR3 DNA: TGTGCTAGTGCCTTAAGGCCCGGGACAGCCTCCTACAATGAGCAGTTCTTC. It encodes CASALRPGTASYNEQFF.

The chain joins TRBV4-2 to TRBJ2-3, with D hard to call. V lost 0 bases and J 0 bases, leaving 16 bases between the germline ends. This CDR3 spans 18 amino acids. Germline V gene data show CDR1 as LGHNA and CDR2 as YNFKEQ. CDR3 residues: CASSQDRGVVGSTDTQYF. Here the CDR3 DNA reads TGTGCCAGCAGCCAAGATCGCGGAGTAGTTGGGAGCACAGATACGCAGTATTTT.

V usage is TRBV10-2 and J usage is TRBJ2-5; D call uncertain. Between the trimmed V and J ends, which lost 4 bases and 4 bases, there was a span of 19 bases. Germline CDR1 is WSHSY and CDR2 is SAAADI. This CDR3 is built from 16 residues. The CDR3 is CASSVDRLVPRETQYF. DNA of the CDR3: TGCGCCAGCAGTGTTGATCGTCTGGTCCCCAGAGAGACCCAGTACTTC.

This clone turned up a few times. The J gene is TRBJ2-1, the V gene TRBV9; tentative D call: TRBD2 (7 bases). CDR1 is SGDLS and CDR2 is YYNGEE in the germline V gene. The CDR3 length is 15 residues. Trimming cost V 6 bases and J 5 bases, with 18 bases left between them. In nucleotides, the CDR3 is TGTGCCAGCAATCAGCGTGGGGGGGGGCACAATGAGCAGTTCTTC. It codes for CASNQRGGGHNEQFF.

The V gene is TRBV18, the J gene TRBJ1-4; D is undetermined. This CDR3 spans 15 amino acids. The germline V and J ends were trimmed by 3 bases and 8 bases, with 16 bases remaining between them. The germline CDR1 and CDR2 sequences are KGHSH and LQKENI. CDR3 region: CASSPGTPRREKLFF. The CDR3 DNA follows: TGTGCCAGCTCACCCGGAACGCCGAGGCGGGAAAAACTGTTTTTT.

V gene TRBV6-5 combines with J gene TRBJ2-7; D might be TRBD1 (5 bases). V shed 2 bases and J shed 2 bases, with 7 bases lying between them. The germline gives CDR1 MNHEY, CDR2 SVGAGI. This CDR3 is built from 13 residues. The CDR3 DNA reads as TGTGCCAGCAGTTACGCACAGGCCTACGAGCAGTACTTC. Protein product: CASSYAQAYEQYF.

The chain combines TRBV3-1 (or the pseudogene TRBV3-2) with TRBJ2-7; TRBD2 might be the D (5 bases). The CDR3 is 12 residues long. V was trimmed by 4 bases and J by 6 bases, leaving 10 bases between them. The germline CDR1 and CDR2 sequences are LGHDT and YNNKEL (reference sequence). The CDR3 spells CASSPRRGEQYF. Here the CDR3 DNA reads TGTGCCAGCAGCCCCCGACGGGGCGAGCAGTACTTC.

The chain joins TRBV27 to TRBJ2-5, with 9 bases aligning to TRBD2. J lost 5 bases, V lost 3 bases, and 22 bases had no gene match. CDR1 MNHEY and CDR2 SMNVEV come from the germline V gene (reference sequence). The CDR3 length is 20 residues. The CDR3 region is CASSFLRTGSGRGGRETQYF. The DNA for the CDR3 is TGTGCCAGCAGTTTCCTCCGGACAGGTAGCGGGAGAGGAGGCAGGGAGACCCAGTACTTC.